Included here is one TCR beta chain sequence, with context. What it binds is not known. The data derive from a study of PD-L1 blockade in urothelial cancer. Study-level information: Per blood sample, T cells had a median of about 130,000. Study-level findings and limits: Durable benefit was linked to greater 3-week expansion of tumor-associated blood clones.

TCRdb's copy holds only in-frame clones and misses some; the assay was immunoSEQ multiplex PCR. The sample yields some 110,000 clones, around nine tenths seen once. The V gene end was trimmed by 5 bases and the J gene end by 11 bases; junction bases not matched to a gene: 10. Germline CDR1 SNHLY, CDR2 FYNNEI. The CDR3 sequence is 14 residues long. As to time point: peripheral blood 6 weeks after treatment start. Urothelial carcinoma, locally advanced or metastatic, affected the patients. The receptor was derived from a man in his sixties with urothelial cancer. V and J are TRBV2 and TRBJ1-1, with 11 bases that match TRBD1. The sample here was PBMCs, taken around atezolizumab (anti-PD-L1) treatment. As DNA, the CDR3 is TGTGCCAGCAGTCAGGACAGGGGGCGAGTATCGGCTTTCTTT. Its translation is CASSQDRGRVSAFF.